This T cell receptor (beta chain) is drawn from a study of PD-L1 blockade in urothelial cancer. Overall study context: Each blood sample yielded a median of around 150,000 T cells.

TCRdb keeps only in-frame clones here, not all; method: immunoSEQ multiplex PCR. Among more than 90,000 clones listed, over 75% were seen once. Time point: pretreatment peripheral blood. This clone was recorded only once. Per germline, CDR1 SNHLY and CDR2 FYNNEI. This CDR3 is built from 14 residues. The trim removed 6 bases at V and 6 bases at J, leaving 10 bases unmatched. The sequence was obtained from a man aged 55 to 70 with urothelial cancer. The gene calls are TRBV2 and TRBJ2-7, with 8 bases fitting TRBD2. The source material was PBMCs, sampled around atezolizumab (anti-PD-L1) treatment. CDR3 bases: TGTGCCAGCAGCCCTACGGGGGGGGGCGGCGAGCAGTACTTC. Protein product: CASSPTGGGGEQYF.